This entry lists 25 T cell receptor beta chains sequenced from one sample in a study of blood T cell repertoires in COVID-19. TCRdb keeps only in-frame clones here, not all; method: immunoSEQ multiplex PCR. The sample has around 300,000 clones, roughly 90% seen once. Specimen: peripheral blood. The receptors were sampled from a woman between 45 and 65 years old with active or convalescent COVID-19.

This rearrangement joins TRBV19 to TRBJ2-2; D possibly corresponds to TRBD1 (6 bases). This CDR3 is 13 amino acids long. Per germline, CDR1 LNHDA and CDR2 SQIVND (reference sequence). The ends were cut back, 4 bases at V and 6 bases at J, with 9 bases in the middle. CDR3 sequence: CASSNRDPGELFF. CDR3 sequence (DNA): TGTGCCAGTAGTAACAGGGACCCCGGGGAGCTGTTTTTT.

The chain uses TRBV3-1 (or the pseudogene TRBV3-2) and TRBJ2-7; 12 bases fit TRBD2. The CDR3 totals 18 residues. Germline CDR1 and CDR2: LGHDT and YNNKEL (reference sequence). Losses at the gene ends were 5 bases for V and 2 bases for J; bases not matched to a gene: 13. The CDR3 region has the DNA TGTGCCAGCAGCTCGCGTCTAGCGGGAGGGCCCTCCGCCTACGAGCAGTACTTC. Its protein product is CASSSRLAGGPSAYEQYF.

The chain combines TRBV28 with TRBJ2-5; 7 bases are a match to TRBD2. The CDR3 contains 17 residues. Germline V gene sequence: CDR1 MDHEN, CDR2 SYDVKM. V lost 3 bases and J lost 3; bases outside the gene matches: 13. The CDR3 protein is CASSLRAGRGFKETQYF. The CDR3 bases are TGTGCCAGCAGTTTGAGGGCAGGGAGGGGTTTCAAAGAGACCCAGTACTTC.

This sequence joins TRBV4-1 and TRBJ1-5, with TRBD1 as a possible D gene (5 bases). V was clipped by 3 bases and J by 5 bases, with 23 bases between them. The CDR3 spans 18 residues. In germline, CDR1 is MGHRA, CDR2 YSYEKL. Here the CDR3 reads CASSHFSPRGDPYQPQHF. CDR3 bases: TGCGCCAGCAGCCATTTCAGTCCGCGGGGGGATCCTTATCAGCCCCAGCATTTT.

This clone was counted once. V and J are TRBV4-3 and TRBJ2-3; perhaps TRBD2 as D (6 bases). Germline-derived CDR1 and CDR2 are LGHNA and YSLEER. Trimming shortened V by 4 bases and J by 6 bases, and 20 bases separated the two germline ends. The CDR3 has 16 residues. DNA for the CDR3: TGCGCCAGCAGCCCCGGGGAGAGGGGAGGTTGGGATACGCAGTATTTT. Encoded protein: CASSPGERGGWDTQYF.

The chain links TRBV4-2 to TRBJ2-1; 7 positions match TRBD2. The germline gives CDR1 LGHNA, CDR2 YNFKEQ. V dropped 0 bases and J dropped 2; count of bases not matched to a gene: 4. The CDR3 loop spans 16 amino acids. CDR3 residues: CASSQDLAGAYNEQFF. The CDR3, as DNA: TGTGCCAGCAGCCAAGATTTGGCGGGGGCCTACAATGAGCAGTTCTTC.

The CDR3 coding sequence is TGCACGGTAAGGGGCGCTTTCTTT. Amino acids: CTVRGAFF. The genes are TRBV1 and TRBJ1-1; the table assigns TRBD1, which was not confirmed against the DNA. TRBV1 is marked as a pseudogene. CDR3 length equals 8 residues.

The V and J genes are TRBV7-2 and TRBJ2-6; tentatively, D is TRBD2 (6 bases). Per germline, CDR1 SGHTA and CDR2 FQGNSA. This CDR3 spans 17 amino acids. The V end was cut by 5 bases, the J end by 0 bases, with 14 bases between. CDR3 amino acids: CASSGRVGSSGANVLTF. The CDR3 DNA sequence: TGTGCCAGCAGCGGCAGGGTCGGGAGCTCTGGGGCCAACGTCCTGACTTTC.

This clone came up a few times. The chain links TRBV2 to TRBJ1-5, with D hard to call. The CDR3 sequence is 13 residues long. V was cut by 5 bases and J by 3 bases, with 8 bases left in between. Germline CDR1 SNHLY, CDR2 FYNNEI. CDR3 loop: CASSIQNNQPQHF. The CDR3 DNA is TGTGCCAGCAGTATACAGAACAATCAGCCCCAGCATTTT.

The CDR3 bases are TGCGCCAGCAGCTTGTCCCCCGGGAACGGTCAGCCCCAGCATTTT. Its translation: CASSLSPGNGQPQHF. The chain couples TRBV5-1 to TRBJ1-5, with no clear D. V gave up 1 base and J gave up 6 bases, with 14 bases separating them. Germline V lookup: CDR1 SGHRS, CDR2 YFSETQ. The CDR3 sequence is 15 residues long.

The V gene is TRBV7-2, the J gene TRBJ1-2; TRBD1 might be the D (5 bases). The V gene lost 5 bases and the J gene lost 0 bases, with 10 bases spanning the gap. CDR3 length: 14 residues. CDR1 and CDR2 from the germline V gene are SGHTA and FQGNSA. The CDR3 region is CASSLDIPNYGYTF. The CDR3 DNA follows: TGTGCCAGCAGCCTGGACATCCCTAACTATGGCTACACCTTC.

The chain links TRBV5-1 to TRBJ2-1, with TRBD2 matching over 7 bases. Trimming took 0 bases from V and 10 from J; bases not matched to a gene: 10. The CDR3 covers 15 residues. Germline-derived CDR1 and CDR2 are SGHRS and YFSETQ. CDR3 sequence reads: CASSLDGTTVGEQFF. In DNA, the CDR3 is TGCGCCAGCAGCTTGGACGGGACTACAGTCGGGGAGCAGTTCTTC.

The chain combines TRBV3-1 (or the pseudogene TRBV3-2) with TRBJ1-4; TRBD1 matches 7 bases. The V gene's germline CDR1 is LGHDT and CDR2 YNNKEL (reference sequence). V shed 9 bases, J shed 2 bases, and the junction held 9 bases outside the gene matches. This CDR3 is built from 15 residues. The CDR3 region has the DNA TGTGCCAGTTCGACAGGGAAGAGGACTAATGAAAAACTGTTTTTT. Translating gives CASSTGKRTNEKLFF.

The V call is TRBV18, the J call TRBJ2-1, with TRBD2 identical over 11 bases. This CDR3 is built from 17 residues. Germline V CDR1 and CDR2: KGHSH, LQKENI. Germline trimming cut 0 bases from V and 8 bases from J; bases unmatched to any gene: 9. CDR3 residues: CASSPPSLAGGGDEQFF. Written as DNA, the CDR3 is TGTGCCAGCTCACCACCGTCCCTAGCGGGAGGAGGGGATGAGCAGTTCTTC. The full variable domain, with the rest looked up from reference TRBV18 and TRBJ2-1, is NAGVMQNPRHLVRRRGQEARLRCSPMKGHSHVYWYRQLPEEGLKFMVYLQKENIIDESGMPKERFSAEFPKEGPSILRIQQVVRGDSAAYFCASSPPSLAGGGDEQFFGPGTRLTVL.

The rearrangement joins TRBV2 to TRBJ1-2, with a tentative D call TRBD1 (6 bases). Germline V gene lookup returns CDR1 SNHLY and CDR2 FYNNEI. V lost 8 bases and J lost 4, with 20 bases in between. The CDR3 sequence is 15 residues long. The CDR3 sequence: CASLWMGAVGYGYTF. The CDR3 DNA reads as TGTGCCAGCCTTTGGATGGGGGCGGTTGGCTATGGCTACACCTTC. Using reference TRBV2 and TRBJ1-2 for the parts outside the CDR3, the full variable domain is EPEVTQTPSHQVTQMGQEVILRCVPISNHLYFYWYRQILGQKVEFLVSFYNNEISEKSEIFDDQFSVERPDGSNFTLKIRSTKLEDSAMYFCASLWMGAVGYGYTFGSGTRLTVV.

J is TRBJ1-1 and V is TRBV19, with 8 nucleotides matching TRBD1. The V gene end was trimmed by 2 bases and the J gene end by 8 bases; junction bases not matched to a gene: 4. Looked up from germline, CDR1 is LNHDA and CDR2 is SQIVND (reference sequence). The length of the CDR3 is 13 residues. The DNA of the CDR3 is TGTGCCAGTAGTATATGGGGACAGGAGGAAGCTTTCTTT. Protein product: CASSIWGQEEAFF.

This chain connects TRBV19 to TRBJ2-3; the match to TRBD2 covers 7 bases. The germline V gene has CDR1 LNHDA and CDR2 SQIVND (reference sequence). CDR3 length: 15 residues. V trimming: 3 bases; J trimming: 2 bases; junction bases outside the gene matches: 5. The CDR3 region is CASSMRREFTDTQYF. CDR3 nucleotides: TGTGCCAGTAGTATGCGGCGGGAGTTCACAGATACGCAGTATTTT. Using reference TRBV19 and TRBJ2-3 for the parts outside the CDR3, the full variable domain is DGGITQSPKYLFRKEGQNVTLSCEQNLNHDAMYWYRQDPGQGLRLIYYSQIVNDFQKGDIAEGYSVSREKKESFPLTVTSAQKNPTAFYLCASSMRREFTDTQYFGPGTRLTVL.

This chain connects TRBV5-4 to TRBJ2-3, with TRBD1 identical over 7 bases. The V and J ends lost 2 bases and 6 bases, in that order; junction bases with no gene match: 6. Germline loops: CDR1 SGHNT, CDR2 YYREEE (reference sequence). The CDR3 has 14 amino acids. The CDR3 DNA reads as TGTGCCAGCAGCTTACAGACAGGGTCGGATACGCAGTATTTT. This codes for CASSLQTGSDTQYF.

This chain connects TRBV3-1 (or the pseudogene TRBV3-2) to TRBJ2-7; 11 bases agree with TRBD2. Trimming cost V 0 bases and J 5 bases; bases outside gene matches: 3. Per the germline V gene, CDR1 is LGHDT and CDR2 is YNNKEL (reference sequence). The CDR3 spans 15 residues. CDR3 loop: CASSQETSGRNEQYF. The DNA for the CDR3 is TGTGCCAGCAGCCAAGAAACTAGCGGGAGAAACGAGCAGTACTTC.

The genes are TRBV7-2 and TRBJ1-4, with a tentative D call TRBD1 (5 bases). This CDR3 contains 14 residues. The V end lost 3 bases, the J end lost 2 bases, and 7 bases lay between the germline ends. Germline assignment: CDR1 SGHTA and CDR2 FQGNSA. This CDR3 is CASSFAGTNEKLFF. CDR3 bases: TGTGCCAGCAGCTTCGCAGGGACTAATGAAAAACTGTTTTTT.

The CDR3 DNA sequence: TGTGCCAGCAGCTTAGCGGCGGCGGCAACTAATGAAAAACTGTTTTTT. This gives the protein CASSLAAAATNEKLFF. The chain employs TRBV7-2 and TRBJ1-4; D gene unclear. Germline CDR1 is SGHTA and CDR2 is FQGNSA. CDR3 length equals 16 residues. The ends were cut back, 0 bases at V and 0 bases at J, with 8 bases in the middle.

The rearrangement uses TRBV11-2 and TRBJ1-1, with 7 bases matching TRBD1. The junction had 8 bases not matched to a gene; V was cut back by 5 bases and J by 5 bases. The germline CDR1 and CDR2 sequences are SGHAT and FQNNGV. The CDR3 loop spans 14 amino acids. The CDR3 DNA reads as TGTGCCAGCAGCACCAGACAGGGCGGGACTGAAGCTTTCTTT. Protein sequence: CASSTRQGGTEAFF.

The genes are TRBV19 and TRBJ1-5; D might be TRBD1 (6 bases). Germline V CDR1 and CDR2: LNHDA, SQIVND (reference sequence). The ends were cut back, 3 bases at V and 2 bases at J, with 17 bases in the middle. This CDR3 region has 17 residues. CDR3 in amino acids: CASSIFTGIGGNQPQHF. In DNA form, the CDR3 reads TGTGCCAGTAGTATCTTTACAGGGATAGGCGGCAATCAGCCCCAGCATTTT.

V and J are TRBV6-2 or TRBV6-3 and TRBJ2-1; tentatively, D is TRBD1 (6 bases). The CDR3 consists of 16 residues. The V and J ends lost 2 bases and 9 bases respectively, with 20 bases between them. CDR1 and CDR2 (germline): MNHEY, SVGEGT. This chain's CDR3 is CASSYITHYRVSEQFF. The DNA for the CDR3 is TGTGCCAGCAGTTACATTACCCACTACAGGGTGAGTGAGCAGTTCTTC.

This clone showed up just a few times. This CDR3 reads CASSQEAQTSGYEQYF. In nucleotides, the CDR3 is TGCGCCAGCAGCCAAGAAGCCCAGACTAGCGGCTACGAGCAGTACTTC. This chain links TRBV4-3 with TRBJ2-7; 9 bases match TRBD2. Trimming took 0 bases from V and 3 from J; bases not matched to a gene: 6. The CDR3 is 16 amino acids. Germline assignment: CDR1 LGHNA and CDR2 YSLEER.